Listed below are T cell receptor beta chains from one sample, sequenced in a study of blood T cell repertoires in COVID-19. Sequencing used immunoSEQ multiplex PCR; TCRdb keeps in-frame clones, though not all of them. The sample includes 150,000 to 250,000 clones, around 94% of them seen just once. Sequencing input: peripheral blood. These receptors originate from a young man with COVID-19, enrolled during active disease. The CDR3 runs from the conserved cysteine through the conserved F or W. D genes are given only for firm matches. Only part of the rows carry a size: once, few, many, or a class if the clone is expanded.

.	TRBD1	16	TRBV5-6	TRBJ2-5	CASSLRTTGGKETQYF	TGTGCCAGCAGCTTGAGGACGACAGGGGGGAAAGAGACCCAGTACTTC
.	.	15	TRBV7-2	TRBJ1-3	CASSREGFSGNTIYF	TGTGCCAGCAGCCGGGAAGGCTTCTCTGGAAACACCATATATTTT
.	.	15	TRBV19	TRBJ1-2	CASCPPRGHLYGYTF	TGTGCCAGTTGTCCCCCTCGGGGACACCTCTATGGCTACACCTTC
.	.	15	TRBV6-4	TRBJ2-3	CASSVTGVGTDTQYF	TGTGCCAGCAGTGTCACGGGGGTGGGCACAGATACGCAGTATTTT
few	TRBD1	20	TRBV6-2/TRBV6-3	TRBJ1-5	CASSYSSGKVNRGVEQPQHF	TGTGCCAGCAGTTACTCGTCGGGTAAGGTTAACAGGGGGGTAGAACAGCCCCAGCATTTT
.	.	14	TRBV10-3	TRBJ1-1	CAIRGDRMNTEAFF	TGTGCCATCCGGGGGGACCGTATGAACACTGAAGCTTTCTTT
.	.	12	TRBV6-6	TRBJ2-7	CASNQGVSEQYF	TGTGCCAGCAACCAGGGTGTGTCTGAGCAGTACTTC
.	TRBD1	14	TRBV6-4	TRBJ1-2	CASNTQGAYGGYTF	TGTGCCAGCAACACGCAGGGGGCATATGGTGGCTACACCTTC
few	TRBD1	12	TRBV7-9	TRBJ1-2	CASSLQGEGYTF	TGTGCCAGCAGCTTGCAGGGGGAGGGCTACACCTTC
few	TRBD1	17	TRBV19	TRBJ2-2	CASTTRQGRSDTGELFF	TGTGCCAGTACCACCCGACAGGGACGATCCGACACCGGGGAGCTGTTTTTT
.	TRBD1	15	TRBV5-1	TRBJ1-2	CASSLETGDRHGYTF	TGCGCCAGCAGCTTGGAAACAGGGGATCGTCATGGCTACACCTTC
.	.	13	TRBV12-5	TRBJ1-4	CASGLVPGEGLFF	TGTGCTAGTGGTTTGGTACCGGGGGAGGGACTGTTTTTT
.	.	16	TRBV15	TRBJ2-3	CATSRDHGEMDRTQYF	TGTGCCACCAGCAGAGATCATGGGGAGATGGATCGGACGCAGTATTTT
.	TRBD2	20	TRBV4-2	TRBJ2-1	CASSQASSGGLDSSYNEQFF	TGTGCCAGCAGCCAAGCGTCTAGCGGGGGCCTCGATAGCTCCTACAATGAGCAGTTCTTC
.	.	14	TRBV2	TRBJ1-5	CASSEASTAQPQHF	TGTGCCAGCAGTGAAGCCTCCACAGCCCAGCCCCAGCATTTT
.	TRBD1	14	TRBV3-1/TRBV3-2	TRBJ1-2	CASSQGRTGYGYTF	TGTGCCAGCAGCCAAGGGCGGACAGGCTATGGCTACACCTTC
few	TRBD1	18	TRBV7-6	TRBJ1-3	CASSDPGTGLRSGNTIYF	TGTGCCAGCAGCGACCCCGGGACAGGCTTAAGATCTGGAAACACCATATATTTT
.	TRBD1	18	TRBV9	TRBJ1-2	CASRKESWGTGGSTGYTF	TGTGCCAGCAGGAAGGAATCATGGGGGACAGGGGGTTCAACTGGCTACACCTTC
.	.	16	TRBV3-1/TRBV3-2	TRBJ1-6	CASSQDGGAIGTPLHF	TGTGCCAGCAGCCAAGATGGGGGGGCGATTGGGACACCCCTCCACTTT
few	.	13	TRBV6-5	TRBJ1-1	CASSRTQGGEAFF	TGTGCCAGCAGCCGGACGCAGGGAGGAGAAGCTTTCTTT
.	TRBD1	16	TRBV7-9	TRBJ1-5	CASSLTGQGNNQPQHF	TGTGCCAGCAGCTTGACTGGACAGGGCAACAATCAGCCCCAGCATTTT
.	.	14	TRBV7-3	TRBJ1-2	CASSLSGGDYGYTF	TGTGCCAGCAGCTTATCAGGCGGGGACTATGGCTACACCTTC
.	.	16	TRBV2	TRBJ1-4	CASRRNRVGTNEKLFF	TGTGCCAGCAGGAGAAACAGGGTTGGCACTAATGAAAAACTGTTTTTT
.	TRBD1	15	TRBV3-1/TRBV3-2	TRBJ1-2	CASSQEGQGASGYTF	TGTGCCAGCAGCCAAGAGGGACAGGGGGCAAGTGGCTACACCTTC
once	.	13	TRBV30	TRBJ1-5	CAWSVRVSQPQHF	TGTGCCTGGAGTGTACGGGTTTCACAGCCCCAGCATTTT
.	TRBD2	18	TRBV7-9	TRBJ2-1	CASSDGTSGGGAFHEQFF	TGTGCCAGCAGCGACGGGACTAGCGGGGGGGGCGCTTTCCATGAGCAGTTCTTC
.	TRBD1	15	TRBV19	TRBJ1-2	CASSRTGTTNYGYTF	TGTGCCAGTAGTAGGACAGGGACCACTAACTATGGCTACACCTTC
.	TRBD1	13	TRBV6-5	TRBJ2-7	CASTLTGGGEQYF	TGTGCCAGCACCCTGACAGGGGGAGGCGAGCAGTACTTC
.	TRBD2	15	TRBV6-5	TRBJ2-1	CASTQAGGPYNEQFF	TGTGCCAGCACCCAAGCGGGGGGTCCCTACAATGAGCAGTTCTTC
.	.	11	TRBV20-1	TRBJ1-1	CITDSNTEAFF	TGCATCACGGACAGTAACACTGAAGCTTTCTTT
few	.	16	TRBV3-1/TRBV3-2	TRBJ1-6	CASSQGTATLRSPLHF	TGTGCCAGCAGCCAAGGGACAGCGACCCTTCGATCACCCCTCCACTTT
.	TRBD1	14	TRBV30	TRBJ1-1	CAWSTHEGATEAFF	TGTGCCTGGAGCACACATGAGGGGGCGACTGAAGCTTTCTTT
.	.	14	TRBV9	TRBJ2-3	CASSPRLAADTQYF	TGTGCCAGCAGCCCCCGGCTAGCCGCAGATACGCAGTATTTT
.	.	11	TRBV14	TRBJ1-2	CASSLGDGYTF	TGTGCCAGCAGCCTCGGGGATGGCTACACCTTC